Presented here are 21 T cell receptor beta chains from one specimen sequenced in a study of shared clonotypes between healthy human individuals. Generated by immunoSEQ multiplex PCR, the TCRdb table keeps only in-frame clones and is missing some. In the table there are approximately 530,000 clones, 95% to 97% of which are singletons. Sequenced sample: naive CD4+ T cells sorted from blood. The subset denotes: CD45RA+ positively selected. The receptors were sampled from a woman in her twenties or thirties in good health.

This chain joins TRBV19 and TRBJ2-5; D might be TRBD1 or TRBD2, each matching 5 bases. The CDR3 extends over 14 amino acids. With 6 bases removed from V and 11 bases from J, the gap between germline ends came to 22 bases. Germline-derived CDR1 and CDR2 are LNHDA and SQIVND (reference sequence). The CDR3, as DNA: TGTGCCAGTAGCCCGGGACCGACGGGCCTGGAGCAGTACTTC. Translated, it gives CASSPGPTGLEQYF.

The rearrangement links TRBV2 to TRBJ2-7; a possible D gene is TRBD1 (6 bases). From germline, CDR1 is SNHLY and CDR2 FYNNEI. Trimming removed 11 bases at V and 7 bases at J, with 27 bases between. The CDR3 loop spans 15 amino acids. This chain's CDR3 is CAGSRDTAGVDEQYF. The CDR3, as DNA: TGTGCCGGCTCCCGGGACACCGCCGGGGTTGATGAGCAGTACTTC.

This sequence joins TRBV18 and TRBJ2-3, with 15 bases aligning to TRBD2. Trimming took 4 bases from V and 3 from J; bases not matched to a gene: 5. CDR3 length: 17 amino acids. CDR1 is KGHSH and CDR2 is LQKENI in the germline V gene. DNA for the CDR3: TGTGCCAGCTCACTCGGACTAGCGGGAGGGGTAACAGATACGCAGTATTTT. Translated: CASSLGLAGGVTDTQYF. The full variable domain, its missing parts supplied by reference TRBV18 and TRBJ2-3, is NAGVMQNPRHLVRRRGQEARLRCSPMKGHSHVYWYRQLPEEGLKFMVYLQKENIIDESGMPKERFSAEFPKEGPSILRIQQVVRGDSAAYFCASSLGLAGGVTDTQYFGPGTRLTVL.

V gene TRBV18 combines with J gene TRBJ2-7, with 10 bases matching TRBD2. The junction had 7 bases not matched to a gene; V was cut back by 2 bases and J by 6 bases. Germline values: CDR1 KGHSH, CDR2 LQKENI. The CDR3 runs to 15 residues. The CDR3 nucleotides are TGTGCCAGCTCACCAATTCTAGCGGGAGTAGCCGAGCAGTACTTC. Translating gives CASSPILAGVAEQYF.

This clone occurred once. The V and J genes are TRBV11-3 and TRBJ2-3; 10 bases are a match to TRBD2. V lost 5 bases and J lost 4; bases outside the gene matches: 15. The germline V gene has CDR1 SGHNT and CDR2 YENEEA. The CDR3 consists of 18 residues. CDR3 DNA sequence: TGTGCCAGCAGCCCCGATGGGCTAGCGGGAGATTCCCCAGATACGCAGTATTTT. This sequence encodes CASSPDGLAGDSPDTQYF.

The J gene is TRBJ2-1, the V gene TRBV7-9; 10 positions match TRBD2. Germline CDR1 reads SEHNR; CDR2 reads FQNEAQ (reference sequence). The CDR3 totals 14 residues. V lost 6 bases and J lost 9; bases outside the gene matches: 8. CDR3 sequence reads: CASSSPGLALEQFF. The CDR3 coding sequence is TGTGCCAGCAGTTCGCCGGGACTAGCGCTTGAGCAGTTCTTC.

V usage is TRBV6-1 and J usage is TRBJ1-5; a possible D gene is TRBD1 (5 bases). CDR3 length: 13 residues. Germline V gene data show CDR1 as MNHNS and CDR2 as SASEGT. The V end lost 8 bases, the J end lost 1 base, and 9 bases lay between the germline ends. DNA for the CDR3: TGTGCCAGCGGCTGGGACAGCAATCAGCCCCAGCATTTT. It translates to CASGWDSNQPQHF.

In DNA, the CDR3 is TGTGCCAGCAGTGATGAGGGCCTTCAGTACTTC. Its translation: CASSDEGLQYF. The chain joins TRBV2 to TRBJ2-4; TRBD2 is a possible D gene (5 bases). The CDR3 consists of 11 residues. V lost 3 bases and J lost 11, with 8 bases in between. CDR1 is SNHLY and CDR2 is FYNNEI in the germline V gene.

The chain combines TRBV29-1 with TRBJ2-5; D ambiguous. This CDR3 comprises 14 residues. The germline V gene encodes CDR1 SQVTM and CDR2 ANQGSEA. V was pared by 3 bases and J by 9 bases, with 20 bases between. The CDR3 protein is CSVEWGFQEMPQYF. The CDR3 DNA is TGCAGCGTTGAGTGGGGATTCCAAGAGATGCCCCAGTACTTC.

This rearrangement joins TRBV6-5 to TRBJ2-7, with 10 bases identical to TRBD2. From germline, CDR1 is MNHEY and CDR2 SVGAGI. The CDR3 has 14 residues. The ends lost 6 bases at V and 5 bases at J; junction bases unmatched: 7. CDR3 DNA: TGTGCCAGCAGACAAGCGGGAGGGCCCGACGAGCAGTACTTC. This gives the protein CASRQAGGPDEQYF.

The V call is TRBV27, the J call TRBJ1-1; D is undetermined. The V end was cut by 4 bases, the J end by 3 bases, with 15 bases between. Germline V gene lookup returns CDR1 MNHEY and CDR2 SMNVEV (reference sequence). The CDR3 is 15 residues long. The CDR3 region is CASSSHGAVDTEAFF. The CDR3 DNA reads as TGTGCCAGCAGTTCCCACGGTGCGGTTGACACTGAAGCTTTCTTT.

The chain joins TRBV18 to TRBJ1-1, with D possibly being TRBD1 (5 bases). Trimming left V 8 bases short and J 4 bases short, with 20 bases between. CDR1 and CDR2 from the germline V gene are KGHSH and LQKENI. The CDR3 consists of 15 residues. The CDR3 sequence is CASLAGPTRSTEAFF. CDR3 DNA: TGTGCCAGCCTAGCAGGGCCAACTAGGAGCACTGAAGCTTTCTTT.

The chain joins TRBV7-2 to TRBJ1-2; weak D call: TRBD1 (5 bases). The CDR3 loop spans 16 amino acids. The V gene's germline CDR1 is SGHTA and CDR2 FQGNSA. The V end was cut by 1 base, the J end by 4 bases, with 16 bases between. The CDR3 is CASSLVGGGVSYGYTF. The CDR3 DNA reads TGTGCCAGCAGCTTAGTAGGCGGGGGGGTCAGCTATGGCTACACCTTC.

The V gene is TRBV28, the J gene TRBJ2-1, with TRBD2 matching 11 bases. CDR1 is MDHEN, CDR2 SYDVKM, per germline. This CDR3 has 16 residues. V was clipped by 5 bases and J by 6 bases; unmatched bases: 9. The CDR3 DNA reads TGTGCCAGCAGTGGTATAGCGGGAGGGCCAAGCAATGAGCAGTTCTTC. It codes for CASSGIAGGPSNEQFF.

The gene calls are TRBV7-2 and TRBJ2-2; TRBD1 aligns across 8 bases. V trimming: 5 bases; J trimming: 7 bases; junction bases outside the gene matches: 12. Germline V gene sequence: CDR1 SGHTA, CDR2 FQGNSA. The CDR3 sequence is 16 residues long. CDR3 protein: CASSRTTGVLNGELFF. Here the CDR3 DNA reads TGTGCCAGCAGCCGTACGACAGGGGTGCTCAACGGGGAGCTGTTTTTT.

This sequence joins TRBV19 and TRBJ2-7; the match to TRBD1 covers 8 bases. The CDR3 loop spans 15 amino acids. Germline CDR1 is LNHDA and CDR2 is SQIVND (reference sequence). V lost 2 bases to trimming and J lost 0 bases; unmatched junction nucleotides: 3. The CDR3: CASSIKTGDSYEQYF. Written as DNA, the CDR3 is TGTGCCAGTAGTATAAAGACAGGGGACTCCTACGAGCAGTACTTC.

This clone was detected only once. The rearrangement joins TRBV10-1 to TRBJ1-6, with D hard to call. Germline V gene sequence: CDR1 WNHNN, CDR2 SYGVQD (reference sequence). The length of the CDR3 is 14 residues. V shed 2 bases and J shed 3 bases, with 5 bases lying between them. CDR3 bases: TGCGCCAGCAGTGAGAACAGCTATAATTCACCCCTCCACTTT. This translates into CASSENSYNSPLHF.

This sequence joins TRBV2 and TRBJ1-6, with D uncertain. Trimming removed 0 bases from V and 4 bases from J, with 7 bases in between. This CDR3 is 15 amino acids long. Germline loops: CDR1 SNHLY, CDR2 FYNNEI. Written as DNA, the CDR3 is TGTGCCAGCAGTGAAGCAGCTACTTATAATTCACCCCTCCACTTT. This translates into CASSEAATYNSPLHF.

CDR3 in amino acids: CASSKDPNSYNEQFF. The CDR3 region has the DNA TGTGCCAGTAGTAAGGACCCGAACTCCTACAATGAGCAGTTCTTC. This chain links TRBV19 with TRBJ2-1; D uncertain. The CDR3 runs to 15 residues. Per the germline V gene, CDR1 is LNHDA and CDR2 is SQIVND (reference sequence). V gave up 4 bases and J gave up 0 bases, with 10 bases separating them.

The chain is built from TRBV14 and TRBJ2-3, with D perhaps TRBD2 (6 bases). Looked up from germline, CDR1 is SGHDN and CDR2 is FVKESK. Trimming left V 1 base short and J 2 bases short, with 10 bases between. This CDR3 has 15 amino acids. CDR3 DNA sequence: TGTGCCAGCAGCCAAGGGGTAGCGGTCACAGATACGCAGTATTTT. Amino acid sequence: CASSQGVAVTDTQYF.

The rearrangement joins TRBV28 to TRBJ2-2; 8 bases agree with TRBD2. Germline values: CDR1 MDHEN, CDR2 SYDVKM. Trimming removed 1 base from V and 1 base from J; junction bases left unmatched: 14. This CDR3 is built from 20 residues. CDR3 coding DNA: TGTGCCAGCAGTTTATCCCTATTCACTATTCTAGCGGGGAACACCGGGGAGCTGTTTTTT. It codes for CASSLSLFTILAGNTGELFF.